The source of this T cell receptor (beta chain) is a study of CD8+ T cells in alopecia areata. Findings and caveats of the study: In blood and scalp, many expanded lesional clones persisted during tofacitinib.

Extracted RNA was reverse transcribed into cDNA, the sequencing template. Profiled with immunoSEQ multiplex PCR; TCRdb holds only in-frame clones, not every one. The sample carries 110,000 or so clones, around three fifths recorded once. Note on this clone: Its antigen is not known.

Treatment defined: oral pan-JAK inhibitor, 5-10 mg twice daily. Collection of lesional scalp punch biopsies and peripheral blood was performed in alopecia areata patients. The origin of this receptor is a human donor with alopecia areata. The source was CD4+ T cells sorted from blood, collected at week 24, from a patient treated with tofacitinib.

The CDR3 is CASSIWGSDTQYF. CDR3 sequence (DNA): TGTGCCAGTAGTATATGGGGATCAGATACGCAGTATTTT. V usage is TRBV19 and J usage is TRBJ2-3; unclear D gene. The CDR3 runs to 13 residues. Germline assignment: CDR1 LNHDA and CDR2 SQIVND (reference sequence). Trimming removed 2 bases from V and 4 bases from J, with 7 bases in between.